Sequencing of this T cell receptor beta chain was carried out in a study of blood T cell repertoires in COVID-19. About the research overall: The cDNA or gDNA used as material had been derived from T cells, B-cell-depleted T cells, or PBMCs.

CDR1 is WSHSY and CDR2 is SAAADI in the germline V gene. V was clipped by 6 bases and J by 4 bases; unmatched bases: 9. The CDR3 loop spans 15 amino acids. Study processing details: How many nucleated cells were present was estimated from reference gene primer amplification. TCRdb's table, derived via immunoSEQ multiplex PCR, lists solely in-frame clones and lacks some. V, J and clone size are those of that table, while D and trimming were read from the DNA. The data hold approximately 350,000 clones, with around 90% observed a single time. The clonotype was recovered from a woman aged 18-29 years who had recovered from COVID-19. The source material was peripheral blood. The genes are TRBV10-2 and TRBJ1-5; 7 bases are a match to TRBD1. In nucleotides, the CDR3 is TGCGCCAGCAGCGCCAGGGGGTACGGGAATCAGCCCCAGCATTTT. Protein sequence: CASSARGYGNQPQHF.